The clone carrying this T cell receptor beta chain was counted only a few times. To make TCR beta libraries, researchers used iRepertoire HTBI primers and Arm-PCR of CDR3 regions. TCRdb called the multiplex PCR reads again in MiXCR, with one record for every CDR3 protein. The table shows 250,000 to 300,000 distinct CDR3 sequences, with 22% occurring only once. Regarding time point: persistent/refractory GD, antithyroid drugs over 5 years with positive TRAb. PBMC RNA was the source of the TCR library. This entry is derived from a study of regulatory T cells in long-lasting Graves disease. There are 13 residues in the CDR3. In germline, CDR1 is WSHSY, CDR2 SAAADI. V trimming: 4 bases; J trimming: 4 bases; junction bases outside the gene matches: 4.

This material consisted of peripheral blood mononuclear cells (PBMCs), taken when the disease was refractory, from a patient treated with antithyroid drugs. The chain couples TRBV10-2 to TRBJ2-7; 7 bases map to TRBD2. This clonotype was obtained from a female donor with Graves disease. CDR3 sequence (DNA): TGCGCCAGCAGTGGACTAGCCAGGTACGAGCAGTACTTC. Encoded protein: CASSGLARYEQYF.